The clone carrying this T cell receptor beta chain was seen a single time. Other DNA sequences from this sample encode an identical CDR3 as well. Germline CDR1 LNHDA, CDR2 SQIVND (reference sequence). The CDR3 is 15 residues long. Trimming cost V 5 bases and J 2 bases, with 12 bases left between them. The record originates from a study of blood T cell repertoires in COVID-19. In the authors' methods: Cell counts per sample came from amplifying reference gene primers. Libraries were prepared by immunoSEQ multiplex PCR; TCRdb keeps only in-frame clonotypes and omits some of them. Clone size and the V and J calls come from that table; the DNA yielded D and trimming. There are 100,000 or so clones in the sample; 70% to 80% occur only once, and 9.5% to 13% lies in the top ten.

The sequenced sample consisted of peripheral blood. The chain recombines TRBV19 with TRBJ2-2; possible D gene TRBD2, 7 bases. The receptor was derived from a woman in her 70s with acute or convalescent COVID-19. The CDR3 sequence is CASSRAGANTGELFF. CDR3 DNA sequence: TGTGCCAGTAGTCGCGCGGGGGCAAACACCGGGGAGCTGTTTTTT.